The 27 T cell receptor beta chains below all came from one sample that was sequenced in a study of blood T cell repertoires in COVID-19. Assay used: immunoSEQ multiplex PCR; TCRdb lists only in-frame clones, some missing. Of under 200,000 clones listed, around 89% are singletons. The sequenced sample consisted of peripheral blood. Every receptor here comes from a man aged 35 to 55 with active or convalescent COVID-19.

The V and J genes are TRBV3-1 (or the pseudogene TRBV3-2) and TRBJ2-5; TRBD1 might be the D (6 bases). The length of the CDR3 is 20 residues. The V gene's germline CDR1 is LGHDT and CDR2 YNNKEL (reference sequence). V lost 1 base and J lost 3, with 27 bases in between. CDR3 bases: TGTGCCAGCAGCCAAGCCACTCCTTACAGGGTGGGACCCGAAAAAGAGACCCAGTACTTC. It translates to CASSQATPYRVGPEKETQYF.

For the CDR3, the DNA is TGCAGTGCTAGTTCCCTCGGACTTGGGTATAGCAATCAGCCCCAGCATTTT. Translating gives CSASSLGLGYSNQPQHF. V is TRBV20-1 and J is TRBJ1-5; D gene unclear. Germline V gene lookup returns CDR1 DFQATT and CDR2 SNEGSKA (reference sequence). The V and J ends lost 3 bases and 0 bases respectively, with 18 bases between them. This CDR3 comprises 17 residues.

There are a few counts of this clone. The chain couples TRBV2 to TRBJ1-5; possibly TRBD1 for D (5 bases). Germline CDR1 reads SNHLY; CDR2 reads FYNNEI. V shed 6 bases and J shed 4 bases, with 16 bases lying between them. CDR3 length: 15 residues. The CDR3 sequence is CASSPGGVNNQPQHF. The DNA of the CDR3 is TGTGCCAGCAGCCCTGGAGGGGTAAATAATCAGCCCCAGCATTTT.

The chain links TRBV5-6 to TRBJ1-5; D ambiguous. There are 18 residues in the CDR3. CDR1 is SGHDT, CDR2 YYEEEE, per germline. V lost 0 bases and J 1 base, leaving 17 bases between the germline ends. The CDR3 DNA follows: TGTGCCAGCAGCTTGGCCGGGTCGGGGAGCAAGAGCAATCAGCCCCAGCATTTT. It is translated as CASSLAGSGSKSNQPQHF.

The chain carries TRBV5-6 and TRBJ1-5; TRBD1 matches at 10 bases. This CDR3 spans 14 amino acids. The germline V gene encodes CDR1 SGHDT and CDR2 YYEEEE. Unmatched junction bases numbered 5, after V lost 4 bases and J lost 7 bases. CDR3 nucleotide sequence: TGTGCCAGCAGCACGGGACAGGGGAAACAGCCCCAGCATTTT. It encodes CASSTGQGKQPQHF.

The gene calls are TRBV7-2 and TRBJ2-2, with 10 bases fitting TRBD2. This CDR3 is built from 16 residues. Germline V lookup: CDR1 SGHTA, CDR2 FQGNSA. V dropped 6 bases and J dropped 4; count of bases not matched to a gene: 8. Written as DNA, the CDR3 is TGTGCCAGCAGTCGGCTAGCGGGAGTCCGCACCGGGGAGCTGTTTTTT. This translates into CASSRLAGVRTGELFF.

The chain links TRBV5-1 to TRBJ1-2; TRBD1 matches 11 bases. This CDR3 spans 14 amino acids. Germline trimming cut 3 bases from V and 6 bases from J; bases unmatched to any gene: 4. Germline V CDR1 and CDR2: SGHRS, YFSETQ. CDR3 loop: CASSSDRGQDGYTF. CDR3 coding DNA: TGCGCCAGCAGCTCGGACAGGGGGCAGGATGGCTACACCTTC.

The J gene is TRBJ1-1, the V gene TRBV24-1; D gene ambiguous. Germline CDR1 KGHDR, CDR2 SFDVKD. This CDR3 is 12 amino acids long. The V gene lost 0 bases and the J gene lost 7 bases, with 5 bases spanning the gap. The CDR3 loop reads CATSDLSDEAFF. The CDR3 bases are TGTGCCACCAGTGATTTGTCAGATGAAGCTTTCTTT.

This sequence joins TRBV9 and TRBJ2-1, with 10 bases fitting TRBD2. The ends lost 1 base at V and 7 bases at J; junction bases unmatched: 11. CDR1 and CDR2 (germline): SGDLS, YYNGEE. The CDR3 covers 17 residues. The CDR3, as DNA: TGTGCCAGCAGCGTATTAAGCGGGGGGGACCTTATGAATGAGCAGTTCTTC. This gives the protein CASSVLSGGDLMNEQFF.

The V and J genes are TRBV19 and TRBJ2-7; maybe TRBD1 (6 bases). The germline CDR1 and CDR2 sequences are LNHDA and SQIVND (reference sequence). The CDR3 runs to 15 residues. V dropped 5 bases and J dropped 2 bases, with 16 bases sitting between them. CDR3 bases: TGTGCCAGTAGTCTCAGACAGGCGCCTGCCTACGAGCAGTACTTC. Protein: CASSLRQAPAYEQYF.

The CDR3 region has the DNA TGTGCCAGCAATATCGGGACTAGCGGGGTTGGGGAGCTGTTTTTT. Translation: CASNIGTSGVGELFF. The rearrangement joins TRBV27 to TRBJ2-2, with 13 bases identical to TRBD2. Germline values: CDR1 MNHEY, CDR2 SMNVEV (reference sequence). The trim removed 7 bases at V and 8 bases at J, leaving 7 bases unmatched. CDR3 size: 15 residues.

This clone was observed a handful of times. J is TRBJ2-5 and V is TRBV12-5, with 8 bases identical to TRBD2. Unmatched junction bases numbered 6, after V lost 4 bases and J lost 2 bases. The CDR3 extends over 15 amino acids. CDR1 is LGHNT, CDR2 FRNRAP, per germline. The CDR3 sequence: CASGSQRGLQETQYF. In DNA, the CDR3 is TGTGCTAGTGGTTCCCAGCGGGGGTTACAAGAGACCCAGTACTTC.

The chain links TRBV19 to TRBJ1-1, with 9 positions matching TRBD1. The germline V gene encodes CDR1 LNHDA and CDR2 SQIVND (reference sequence). V lost 0 bases and J lost 5; bases outside the gene matches: 16. This CDR3 has 19 residues. The CDR3 loop reads CASSIDVDRGPSEGTEAFF. The CDR3 DNA reads as TGTGCCAGTAGTATAGATGTGGACAGGGGCCCATCAGAAGGGACTGAAGCTTTCTTT.

The chain recombines TRBV12-3 or TRBV12-4 with TRBJ2-5; no definite D call. The CDR3 covers 13 residues. Trimming took 3 bases from V and 5 from J, leaving 10 bases between them. CDR3 in amino acids: CASSFGATETQYF. The DNA for the CDR3 is TGTGCCAGCAGTTTCGGAGCGACGGAGACCCAGTACTTC.

The J gene is TRBJ1-2, the V gene TRBV7-6, with a weak D call TRBD1 (6 bases). V was clipped by 2 bases and J by 5 bases, with 9 bases between them. The CDR3 totals 13 residues. Germline CDR1 and CDR2: SGHVS and FNYEAQ. CDR3: CASSLSTGYGYTF. DNA of the CDR3: TGTGCCAGCAGCTTATCTACAGGGTATGGCTACACCTTC. The full variable domain, completed using reference TRBV7-6 and TRBJ1-2, is GAGVSQSPRYKVTKRGQDVALRCDPISGHVSLYWYRQALGQGPEFLTYFNYEAQQDKSGLPNDRFSAERPEGSISTLTIQRTEQRDSAMYRCASSLSTGYGYTFGSGTRLTVV.

V usage is TRBV16 and J usage is TRBJ1-1, with D uncertain. In germline, CDR1 is KGHSY, CDR2 FQNENV. This CDR3 is 15 amino acids long. Trimming took 0 bases from V and 2 from J, leaving 10 bases between them. DNA for the CDR3: TGTGCCAGCAGCCAATCGGGCAGAATTAACACTGAAGCTTTCTTT. Translated: CASSQSGRINTEAFF.

This clone was seen a handful of times. The chain joins TRBV27 to TRBJ1-5, with 7 bases lining up with TRBD1. V trimming: 4 bases; J trimming: 5 bases; junction bases outside the gene matches: 8. The CDR3 consists of 15 residues. The germline CDR1 and CDR2 sequences are MNHEY and SMNVEV (reference sequence). CDR3 nucleotide sequence: TGTGCCAGCAGTTCTATAGGGGGCGCTTATCAGCCCCAGCATTTT. As protein: CASSSIGGAYQPQHF.

The J gene is TRBJ1-3, the V gene TRBV7-6; weak D call: TRBD1 (5 bases). CDR3 length: 17 amino acids. The V gene lost 1 base and the J gene lost 9 bases, with 22 bases spanning the gap. CDR1 is SGHVS and CDR2 is FNYEAQ in the germline V gene. The CDR3 DNA sequence: TGTGCCAGCAGCTTAGACTCCCAGGGCTCACGCGGGAGCACCATATATTTT. Translating it yields CASSLDSQGSRGSTIYF.

J is TRBJ2-1 and V is TRBV27; TRBD1 matches 7 bases. The length of the CDR3 is 15 residues. The ends lost 4 bases at V and 5 bases at J; junction bases unmatched: 8. Germline V gene sequence: CDR1 MNHEY, CDR2 SMNVEV (reference sequence). The CDR3 loop is CASSSWDSPHNEQFF. DNA of the CDR3: TGTGCCAGCAGTTCCTGGGACAGCCCTCACAATGAGCAGTTCTTC.

This clone appeared once. This sequence joins TRBV7-8 and TRBJ2-7; 7 nucleotides agree with TRBD1. The V and J ends lost 3 bases and 4 bases, in that order; junction bases with no gene match: 3. In germline, CDR1 is SGHVS, CDR2 FQNEAQ. CDR3 length: 13 amino acids. CDR3 bases: TGTGCCAGCAGCTTGGGACAGAATTACGAGCAGTACTTC. Amino acids: CASSLGQNYEQYF.

This clone was seen at least ten times. The rearrangement joins TRBV3-1 (or the pseudogene TRBV3-2) to TRBJ2-1; tentatively, D is TRBD2 (6 bases). Trimming shortened V by 1 base and J by 4 bases, and 17 bases separated the two germline ends. The CDR3 contains 17 residues. Germline CDR1 and CDR2: LGHDT and YNNKEL (reference sequence). The CDR3, as DNA: TGTGCCAGCAGCCAAGCCCGGATGGGGGAGGATTACAATGAGCAGTTCTTC. Its translation is CASSQARMGEDYNEQFF.

The chain has TRBV5-1 and TRBJ2-6; TRBD2 matches at 8 bases. V lost 5 bases to trimming and J lost 3 bases; unmatched junction nucleotides: 19. The CDR3 is 20 residues long. Germline loops: CDR1 SGHRS, CDR2 YFSETQ. The CDR3 spells CASRTWKASGSSSGANVLTF. The CDR3 DNA reads TGCGCCAGCAGAACTTGGAAGGCAAGCGGGAGTTCCAGTGGGGCCAACGTCCTGACTTTC.

CDR3 loop: CASSLSGQRYSPLHF. CDR3 bases: TGCGCCAGCAGCTTGTCCGGACAGAGATATTCACCCCTCCACTTT. V and J are TRBV5-1 and TRBJ1-6; TRBD1 might be the D (6 bases). The V end lost 1 base, the J end lost 8 bases, and 13 bases lay between the germline ends. The CDR3 covers 15 residues. Germline V CDR1 and CDR2: SGHRS, YFSETQ.

The chain has TRBV11-2 and TRBJ2-7; possibly TRBD2 for D (6 bases). V was clipped by 3 bases and J by 0 bases, with 18 bases between them. CDR3 length equals 17 residues. Germline assignment: CDR1 SGHAT and CDR2 FQNNGV. The CDR3 loop is CASSFLLPGTSSYEQYF. Written as DNA, the CDR3 is TGTGCCAGCAGCTTTCTACTCCCCGGGACTTCCTCCTACGAGCAGTACTTC.

The chain uses TRBV7-8 and TRBJ1-1; TRBD1 agrees at 8 bases. J was trimmed by 11 bases and V by 0 bases; bases with no gene match: 14. Germline loops: CDR1 SGHVS, CDR2 FQNEAQ. The CDR3 length is 16 residues. CDR3 protein: CASSLASSRQGYPAFF. CDR3 bases: TGTGCCAGCAGCTTAGCTTCTTCCAGACAGGGGTATCCGGCTTTCTTT.

The genes are TRBV2 and TRBJ2-6; 7 positions agree with TRBD1. The germline V gene encodes CDR1 SNHLY and CDR2 FYNNEI. This CDR3 region has 16 residues. V dropped 4 bases and J dropped 3; count of bases not matched to a gene: 6. CDR3 nucleotides: TGTGCCAGCAGTGTCCAGGGGGTCGGTGGGGCCAACGTCCTGACTTTC. Its translation is CASSVQGVGGANVLTF.

The rearrangement joins TRBV3-1 (or the pseudogene TRBV3-2) to TRBJ2-1, with D maybe TRBD2 (6 bases). CDR3 length equals 15 residues. Trimming removed 7 bases at V and 0 bases at J, with 13 bases between. Germline CDR1 LGHDT, CDR2 YNNKEL (reference sequence). DNA for the CDR3: TGTGCCAGCACCCGAGCGGGCCTCTCCTACAATGAGCAGTTCTTC. It translates to CASTRAGLSYNEQFF.